The 7 T cell receptor beta chains given below trace back to one sample, sequenced in a study of radiotherapy plus CTLA-4 blockade in lung cancer. Repertoires were generated with immunoSEQ multiplex PCR, while TCRdb's copy carries only in-frame clones and drops some. The sample has about 110,000 clones; more than 75% are singletons. Sequenced material: peripheral blood, taken from a patient treated with radiotherapy plus ipilimumab. Receptors originate from a human donor with non-small cell lung cancer that progressed on radiotherapy plus ipilimumab. Some clones in this sample may be carry-over from other donors' samples.

V usage is TRBV6-1 and J usage is TRBJ2-1; D not resolved. Germline V CDR1 and CDR2: MNHNS, SASEGT. There are 11 residues in the CDR3. Trimming took 5 bases from V and 6 from J, leaving 5 bases between them. This chain's CDR3 is CASSRTNEQFF. The CDR3, as DNA: TGTGCCAGCAGTCGGACCAATGAGCAGTTCTTC.

The chain carries TRBV4-3 and TRBJ2-3; a possible D gene is TRBD1 (5 bases). V was shortened by 6 bases and J by 6 bases, with 13 bases between the two germline ends. Germline CDR1 reads LGHNA; CDR2 reads YSLEER. The CDR3 runs to 13 residues. CDR3: CASRGQGGDTQYF. CDR3 in DNA: TGCGCCAGCAGAGGCCAGGGTGGTGATACGCAGTATTTT.

The gene calls are TRBV6-4 and TRBJ1-3; D unclear. Germline V gives CDR1 MRHNA, CDR2 SNTAGT. The CDR3 contains 15 residues. V was trimmed by 6 bases and J by 2 bases, leaving 14 bases between them. The DNA for the CDR3 is TGTGCCAGCAGCCCAGGACGGGGTCCTGGAAACACCATATATTTT. Translated: CASSPGRGPGNTIYF.

As for this clone: The sample has other DNA sequences that encode this CDR3 too. The chain has TRBV9 and TRBJ2-1; TRBD1 or TRBD2 may be the D gene (5 bases each). Germline CDR1 SGDLS, CDR2 YYNGEE. Trimming pared 1 base from V and 8 bases from J, leaving 16 bases between. The CDR3 runs 15 residues. The DNA for the CDR3 is TGTGCCAGCAGCGTAAGGGACCCGATAGCCGATGAGCAGTTCTTC. This sequence encodes CASSVRDPIADEQFF.

The chain links TRBV4-2 to TRBJ1-3; TRBD1 aligns across 7 bases. The junction had 16 bases not matched to a gene; V was cut back by 4 bases and J by 4 bases. The CDR3 runs 18 residues. CDR1 is LGHNA and CDR2 is YNFKEQ in the germline V gene. CDR3 sequence reads: CASSLPLDRTLRGNTIYF. In nucleotides, the CDR3 is TGTGCCAGCAGCCTGCCCCTGGACAGGACCCTGAGAGGAAACACCATATATTTT.

The chain employs TRBV7-2 and TRBJ2-1; a possible D gene is TRBD1 (5 bases). The CDR3 spans 17 residues. Germline values: CDR1 SGHTA, CDR2 FQGNSA. Trimming removed 5 bases from V and 0 bases from J, with 17 bases in between. The CDR3 loop is CASSPPGNRISYNEQFF. The CDR3 bases are TGTGCCAGCAGCCCCCCAGGGAACAGGATCTCCTACAATGAGCAGTTCTTC.

This sequence joins TRBV4-2 and TRBJ1-2; D not resolved. CDR1 and CDR2 from the germline V gene are LGHNA and YNFKEQ. The CDR3 has 14 amino acids. The V gene lost 0 bases and the J gene lost 2 bases, with 7 bases spanning the gap. The chain's CDR3 is CASSQDNGNYGYTF. As DNA, the CDR3 is TGTGCCAGCAGCCAAGATAACGGCAACTATGGCTACACCTTC.